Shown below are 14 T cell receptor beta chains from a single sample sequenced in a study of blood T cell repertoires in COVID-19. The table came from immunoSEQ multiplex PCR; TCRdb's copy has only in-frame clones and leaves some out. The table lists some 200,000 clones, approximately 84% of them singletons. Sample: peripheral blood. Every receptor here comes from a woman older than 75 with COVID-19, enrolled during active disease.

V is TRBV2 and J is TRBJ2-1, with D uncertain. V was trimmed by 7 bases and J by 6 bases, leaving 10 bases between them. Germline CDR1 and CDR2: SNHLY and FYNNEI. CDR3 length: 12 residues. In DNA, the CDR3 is TGTGCCAGCACCGGCGGTTTCAATGAGCAGTTCTTC. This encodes CASTGGFNEQFF.

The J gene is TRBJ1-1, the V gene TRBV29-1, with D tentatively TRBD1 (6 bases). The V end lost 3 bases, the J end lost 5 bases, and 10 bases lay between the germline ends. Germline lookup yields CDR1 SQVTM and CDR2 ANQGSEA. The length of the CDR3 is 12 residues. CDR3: CSVDGGRTEAFF. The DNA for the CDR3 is TGCAGCGTTGACGGGGGGCGTACTGAAGCTTTCTTT.

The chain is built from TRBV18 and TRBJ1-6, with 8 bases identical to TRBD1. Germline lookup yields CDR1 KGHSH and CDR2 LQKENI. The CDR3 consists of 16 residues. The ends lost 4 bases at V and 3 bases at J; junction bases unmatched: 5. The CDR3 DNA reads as TGTGCCAGCTCACAGGGACAGGCCTACTATAATTCACCCCTCCACTTT. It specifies CASSQGQAYYNSPLHF.

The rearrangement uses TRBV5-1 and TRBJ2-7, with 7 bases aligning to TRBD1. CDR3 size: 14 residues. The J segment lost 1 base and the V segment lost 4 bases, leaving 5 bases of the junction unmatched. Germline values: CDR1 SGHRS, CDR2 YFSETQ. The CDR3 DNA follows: TGCGCCAGCAGCCCTTCGACAGGGTCCTACGAGCAGTACTTC. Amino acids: CASSPSTGSYEQYF.

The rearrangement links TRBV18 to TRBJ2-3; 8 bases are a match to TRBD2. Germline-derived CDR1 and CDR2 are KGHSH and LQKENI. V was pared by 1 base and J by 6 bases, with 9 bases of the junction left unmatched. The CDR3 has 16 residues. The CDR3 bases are TGTGCCAGCTCACCACGGTCGGGGGGGGCCTTCGATACGCAGTATTTT. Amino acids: CASSPRSGGAFDTQYF.

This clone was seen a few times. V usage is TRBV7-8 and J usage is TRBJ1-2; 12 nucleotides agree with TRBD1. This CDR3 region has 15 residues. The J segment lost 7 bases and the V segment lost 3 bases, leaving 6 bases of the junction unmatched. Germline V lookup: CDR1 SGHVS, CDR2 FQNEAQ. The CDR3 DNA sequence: TGTGCCAGCAGCTTTCGGGACAGGGGGCTGAGTGGCTACACCTTC. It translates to CASSFRDRGLSGYTF.

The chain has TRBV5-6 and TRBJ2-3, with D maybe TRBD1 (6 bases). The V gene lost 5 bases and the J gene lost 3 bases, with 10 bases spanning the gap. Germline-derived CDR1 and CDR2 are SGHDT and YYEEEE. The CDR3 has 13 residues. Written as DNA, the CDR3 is TGTGCCAGCAGTCAGCAGGGGACAGATACGCAGTATTTT. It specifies CASSQQGTDTQYF.

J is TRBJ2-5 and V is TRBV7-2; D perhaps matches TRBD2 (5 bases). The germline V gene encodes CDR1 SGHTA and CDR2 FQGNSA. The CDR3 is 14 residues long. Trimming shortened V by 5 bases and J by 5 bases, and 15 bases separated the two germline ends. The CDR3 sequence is CASSRDSAVETQYF. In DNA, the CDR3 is TGTGCCAGCAGCAGAGATAGCGCGGTGGAGACCCAGTACTTC.

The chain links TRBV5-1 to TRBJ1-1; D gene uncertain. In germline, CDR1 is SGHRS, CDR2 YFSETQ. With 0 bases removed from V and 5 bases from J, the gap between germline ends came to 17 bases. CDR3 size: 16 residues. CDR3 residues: CASSLGPVSEQTEAFF. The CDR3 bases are TGCGCCAGCAGCTTGGGGCCCGTTTCGGAACAGACTGAAGCTTTCTTT.

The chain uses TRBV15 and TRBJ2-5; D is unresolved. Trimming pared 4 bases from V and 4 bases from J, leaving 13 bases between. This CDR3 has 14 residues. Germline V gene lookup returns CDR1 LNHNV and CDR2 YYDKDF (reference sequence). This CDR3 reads CATSITVVGETQYF. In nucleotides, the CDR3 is TGTGCCACCAGCATCACGGTAGTCGGAGAGACCCAGTACTTC.

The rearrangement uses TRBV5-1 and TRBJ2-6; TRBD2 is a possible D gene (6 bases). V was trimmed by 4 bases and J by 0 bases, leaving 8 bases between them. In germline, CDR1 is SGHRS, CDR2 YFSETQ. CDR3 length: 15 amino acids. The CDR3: CASSLGGSGANVLTF. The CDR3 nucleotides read TGCGCCAGCAGCCTCGGGGGCTCTGGGGCCAACGTCCTGACTTTC.

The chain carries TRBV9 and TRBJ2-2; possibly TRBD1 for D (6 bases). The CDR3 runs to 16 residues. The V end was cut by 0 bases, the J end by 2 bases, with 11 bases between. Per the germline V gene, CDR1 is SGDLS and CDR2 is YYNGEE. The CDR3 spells CASSVAGRGNTGELFF. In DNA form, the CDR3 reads TGTGCCAGCAGCGTAGCAGGCAGGGGCAACACCGGGGAGCTGTTTTTT.

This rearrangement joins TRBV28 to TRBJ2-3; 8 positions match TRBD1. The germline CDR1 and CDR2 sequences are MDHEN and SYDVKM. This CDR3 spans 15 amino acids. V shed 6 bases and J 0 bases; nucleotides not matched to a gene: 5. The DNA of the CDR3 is TGTGCCAGCAGAACGGGGGACAGGAGCACAGATACGCAGTATTTT. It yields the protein CASRTGDRSTDTQYF.

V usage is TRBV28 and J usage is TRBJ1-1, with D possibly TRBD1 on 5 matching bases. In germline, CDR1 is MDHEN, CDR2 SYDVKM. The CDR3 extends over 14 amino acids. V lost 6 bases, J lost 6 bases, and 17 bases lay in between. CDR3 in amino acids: CASSQKLSGAEAFF. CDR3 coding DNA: TGTGCCAGCAGCCAAAAATTATCGGGGGCTGAAGCTTTCTTT.